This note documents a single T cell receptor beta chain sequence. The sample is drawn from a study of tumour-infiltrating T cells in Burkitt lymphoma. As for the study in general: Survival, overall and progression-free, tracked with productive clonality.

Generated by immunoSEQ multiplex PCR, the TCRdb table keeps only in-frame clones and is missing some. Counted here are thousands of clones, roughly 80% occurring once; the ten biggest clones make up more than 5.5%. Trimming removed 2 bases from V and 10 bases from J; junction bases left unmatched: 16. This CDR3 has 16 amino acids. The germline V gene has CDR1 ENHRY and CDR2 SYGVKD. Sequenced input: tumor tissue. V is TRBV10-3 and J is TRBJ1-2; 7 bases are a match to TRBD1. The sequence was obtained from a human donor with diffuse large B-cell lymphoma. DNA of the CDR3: TGTGCCATCAGTGAGCCAAATACCGGGACAGCCTCCACCTACACCTTC. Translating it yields CAISEPNTGTASTYTF.